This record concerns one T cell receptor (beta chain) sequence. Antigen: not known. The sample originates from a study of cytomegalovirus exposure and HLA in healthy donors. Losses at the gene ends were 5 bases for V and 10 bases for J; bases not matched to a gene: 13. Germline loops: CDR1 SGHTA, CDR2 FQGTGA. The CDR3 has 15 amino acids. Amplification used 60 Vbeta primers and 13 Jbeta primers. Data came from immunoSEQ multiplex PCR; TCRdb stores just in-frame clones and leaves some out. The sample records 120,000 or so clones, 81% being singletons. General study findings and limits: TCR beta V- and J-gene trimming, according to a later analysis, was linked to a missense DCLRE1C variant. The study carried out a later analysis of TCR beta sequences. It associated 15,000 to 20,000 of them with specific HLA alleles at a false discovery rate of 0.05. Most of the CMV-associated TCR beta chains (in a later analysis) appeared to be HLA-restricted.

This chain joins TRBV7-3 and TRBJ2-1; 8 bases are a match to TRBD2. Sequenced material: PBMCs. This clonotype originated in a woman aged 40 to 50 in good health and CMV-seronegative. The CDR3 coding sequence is TGTGCCAGCAGCCCTTCCGGGGGGGCCTATGGAGAGCAGTTCTTC. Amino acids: CASSPSGGAYGEQFF.